This T cell receptor beta chain was retrieved from a study of CD8 T cells in ankylosing spondylitis. Overall study results and limits: About 8 highly homologous variants made up a TCR beta motif, and this motif appeared characteristic of ankylosing spondylitis blood. Past research had described some motif variants in reactive arthritis synovial fluid and blood. Reports say disease-linked clones showed up significantly more in matched ankylosing spondylitis synovial fluid.

Germline values: CDR1 SGHRS, CDR2 YFSETQ. The CDR3 covers 14 residues. The V end lost 4 bases, the J end lost 10 bases, and 20 bases lay between the germline ends. Quantitative molecular-barcoded 5'-RACE generated the TCR beta libraries. MiXCR, run by TCRdb on the 5' RACE reads, gives a single entry per CDR3 protein. The repertoire holds hundreds of thousands of distinct CDR3 sequences, 20% to 30% seen once, with roughly 0.9% in the top ten. Regarding this clonotype: Its specificity is not known.

This chain joins TRBV5-1 and TRBJ1-1, with D uncertain. The receptor comes from a male donor with ankylosing spondylitis. The specimen was blood, either unsorted or a sorted T cell fraction (not recorded which). CDR3 amino acids: CASSPLPTDVRAFF. CDR3 DNA sequence: TGCGCCAGCAGCCCACTTCCGACGGACGTGAGAGCTTTCTTT.